This TCR beta chain was recovered during a study of identical twins. A single record per CDR3 protein comes from TCRdb applying MiXCR to the 5' RACE reads. The table has some 760,000 distinct CDR3 sequences, approximately 18% seen once. With V trimmed by 4 bases and J by 3 bases, 3 bases remained unmatched. The CDR3 spans 16 residues. Per germline, CDR1 MNHEY and CDR2 SVGEGT. This sample also appeared in a second study, on T cells expressing NK-cell markers.

The receptor's source is a woman younger than 35 in good health. The chain joins TRBV6-2 or TRBV6-3 to TRBJ2-2; 12 bases match TRBD2. The specimen sequenced was PBMCs. CDR3 nucleotide sequence: TGTGCCAGCAGTTCCCGACTAGCGGGAGACACCGGGGAGCTGTTTTTT. This translates into CASSSRLAGDTGELFF.